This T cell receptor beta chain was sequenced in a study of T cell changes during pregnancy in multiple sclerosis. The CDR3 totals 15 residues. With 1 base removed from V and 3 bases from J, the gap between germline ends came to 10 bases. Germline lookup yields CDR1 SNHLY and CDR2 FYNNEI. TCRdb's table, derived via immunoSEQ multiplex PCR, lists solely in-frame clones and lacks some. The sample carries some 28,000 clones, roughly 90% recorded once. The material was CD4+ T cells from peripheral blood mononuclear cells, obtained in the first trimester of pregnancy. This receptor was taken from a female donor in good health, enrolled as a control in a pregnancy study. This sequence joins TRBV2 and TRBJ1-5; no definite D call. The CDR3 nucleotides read TGTGCCAGCAGTGAAGGGTGGACTGACAATCAGCCCCAGCATTTT. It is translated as CASSEGWTDNQPQHF.